This TCR beta chain was retrieved from a study of blood T cells in healthy people across ages (dated by TCRdb to 2013 to 2016). Notes on the research overall: In model experiments, template switching captured about one uniquely barcoded TCR beta cDNA molecule for every two T cells. The donors were divided into four age groups: young (average roughly 15 years), middle-aged (about 41), aged (about 56) and long-lived (roughly 88). Two additional independent replicas of 1 million unique cDNA reads from the same blood draw were analyzed for two donors (one aged 18 to 29 and one aged 80 or older). Donors of different ages were randomly distributed across sequencing lanes to avoid experimental bias. Age-related changes in TCR beta repertoire diversity were measured in the study by deep sequencing normalized with unique cDNA molecular identifiers. General conclusions and limits of the study: Estimates of total diversity from one million sequenced T cells were regarded as lower bounds and underestimates. Donor CMV infection status was unknown, potentially confounding age-related changes in expanded clonotypes. Bulk unsorted PBMC profiling prevented conclusive comparison of naive and antigen-experienced compartments. As age increased, observed TCR beta diversity per million T cells dropped in a roughly linear way, and a significant reduction was already evident by age 40. Compared with the aged group, more naive CD4+ T cells, fewer expanded clones and increased TCR diversity were shown by the long-lived group, suggesting age selection. Observed TCR beta diversity correlated strongly with the percentage of naive T cells measured by flow cytometry.

For CDR1 and CDR2, the germline V gene (reference sequence) lists DFQATT and SNEGSKA. The CDR3 sequence holds 15 residues, the cysteine and phenylalanine included. This entry keeps only the CDR3 DNA: 45 bases, framed from base 1. V is trimmed back by 6 bases and J by 4 bases, and the junction contains 9 bases that no gene match accounts for. This clonotype has only a few counts. The antigen it binds to is not known. Per-base quality was not reported, and no clone a single base away is much larger than it. Systemically healthy Caucasian individuals from Russia, 39 in total and aged about 6 to 90 years, were included as donors. Each donor gave 8 to 10 milliliters of peripheral blood, drawn into EDTA-treated Vacutainer tubes. Ficoll-Paque density-gradient centrifugation was used to isolate PBMCs, with at least 7 million per sample. Trizol reagent was used to extract total RNA from the PBMCs, yielding at least 5.5 micrograms per sample. For every donor, an aliquot of PBMCs went through flow cytometry to measure the percentages of naive CD45RAhigh/CD27high T cells.

The library was made by 5' RACE. This sample was sequenced with an Illumina HiSeq 2500. A second PCR of roughly 6 to 11 cycles was performed with a sample-barcoded 5' primer and a J-beta primer mix. Each TCR beta cDNA molecule received a unique molecular identifier from a template-switch 5' adaptor carrying 12 random nucleotides. At least 3 million CDR3-containing paired-end reads were obtained from each sample. First-strand cDNA synthesis was performed from all RNA using the Mint cDNA synthesis kit, with priming by a TRBC-specific oligonucleotide. All cDNA was treated with uracil-DNA glycosylase and then went through a first 18-cycle PCR with the universal primers M1SS and BC2_uni_R. In the paper's pipeline: For normalization, 1 million high-quality reads were randomly selected from each sample, with every read carrying a distinct molecular identifier. Instead of being binned into consensus sequences, reads that shared molecular identifiers were thrown out. MiTCR, set to a Q25 quality threshold and the strictest error-elimination algorithm, was used for CDR3 identification, clonotype clustering and error correction. A nonparametric unseen species model using Euler transformation provided a lower-bound estimate of total TCR beta diversity. TCRdb reworked the public reads: Q25 trimming with fastp, MiXCR clone assembly, productive beta chains retained. Rows with a matching CDR3 protein are joined into one entry that keeps the most common DNA and genes. V and J calls and clone size were set by TCRdb, not the authors. This sample is represented by approximately 730,000 distinct CDR3 sequences; around 40% of them were singletons. The ten biggest clones cover around 20% of the sample.

The chain is assembled from TRBV20-1 and TRBJ2-1, with 10 bases in between that match TRBD2. This receptor was taken from a woman aged 60-75 years in good health. Sequencing used blood. This receptor has the CDR3 CSAAGPSGGYNEQFF. The DNA is TGCAGTGCCGCAGGACCTAGCGGGGGTTACAATGAGCAGTTCTTC.